Below are 9 T cell receptor beta chains sequenced from a single sample in a study of T cells after yellow fever vaccination. From the 5' RACE reads, TCRdb called clonotypes with MiXCR, one entry per CDR3 protein. Of some 670,000 distinct CDR3 sequences in the sample, over 9% are singletons; the top ten hold 14% to 15%. This specimen was PBMCs, taken on the day of the yellow fever booster vaccination. The receptors stem from a young man who received the YFV17D yellow fever vaccine.

The CDR3: CASSQRPWADTQYF. CDR3 sequence (DNA): TGCGCCAGCAGCCAACGCCCCTGGGCAGATACGCAGTATTTT. The J gene is TRBJ2-3, the V gene TRBV4-3; D is uncertain. V shed 2 bases and J shed 4 bases, with 10 bases lying between them. The CDR3 consists of 14 residues. Germline CDR1 LGHNA, CDR2 YSLEER.

V usage is TRBV20-1 and J usage is TRBJ2-2; TRBD2 agrees at 9 bases. The germline V gene has CDR1 DFQATT and CDR2 SNEGSKA (reference sequence). This CDR3 is 13 amino acids long. The CDR3 bases are TGCACGTTGCGGGAGGGGCACACCGGGGAGCTGTTTTTT. This translates into CTLREGHTGELFF.

This clonotype was seen a handful of times. The chain couples TRBV27 to TRBJ2-7; tentative D call: TRBD2 (6 bases). The germline V gene has CDR1 MNHEY and CDR2 SMNVEV (reference sequence). Trimming removed 6 bases at V and 3 bases at J, with 15 bases between. The CDR3 runs to 14 residues. CDR3 DNA: TGTGCCAGCAGGCCCACCGGGACTCTCTACGAGCAGTACTTC. It is translated as CASRPTGTLYEQYF.

The chain uses TRBV12-3 or TRBV12-4 and TRBJ1-1; TRBD1 is a possible D gene (5 bases). The CDR3 has 14 residues. Trimming cost V 8 bases and J 6 bases, with 19 bases left between them. The chain's CDR3 is CASARATGRAEAFF. The DNA for the CDR3 is TGTGCCAGCGCCAGGGCCACCGGTAGGGCTGAAGCTTTCTTT.

The CDR3 spells CAWSEGYTDTQYF. The CDR3 nucleotides read TGTGCCTGGAGTGAAGGGTACACAGATACGCAGTATTTT. This chain uses TRBV30 with TRBJ2-3; no definite D call. CDR1 is GTSNPN and CDR2 is SVGIG in the germline V gene (reference sequence). The CDR3 runs 13 residues. V was clipped by 1 base and J by 2 bases, with 7 bases between them.

This clonotype was counted ten times or more. This CDR3 reads CASSLELSGPYEQYF. The CDR3, as DNA: TGTGCCAGCAGCTTAGAGTTGAGCGGGCCCTACGAGCAGTACTTC. The genes are TRBV7-6 and TRBJ2-7, with D perhaps TRBD2 (6 bases). Trimming shortened V by 1 base and J by 2 bases, and 12 bases separated the two germline ends. The CDR3 is 15 residues long. CDR1 is SGHVS, CDR2 FNYEAQ, per germline.

V and J are TRBV9 and TRBJ2-7; no clear D gene. V dropped 1 base and J dropped 3 bases, with 17 bases sitting between them. In germline, CDR1 is SGDLS, CDR2 YYNGEE. The CDR3 is 16 residues long. The CDR3 DNA sequence: TGTGCCAGCAGCGTATCCCCCAGCCCGTCGGACTACGAGCAGTACTTC. Encoded protein: CASSVSPSPSDYEQYF.

The V and J genes are TRBV6-5 and TRBJ1-6; 9 bases line up with TRBD1. The germline gives CDR1 MNHEY, CDR2 SVGAGI. The V and J ends lost 2 bases and 8 bases, in that order; junction bases with no gene match: 4. This CDR3 is built from 15 residues. The CDR3 bases are TGTGCCAGCAGTTACGCGAGACAGGGGGATTCACCCCTCCACTTT. Translating it yields CASSYARQGDSPLHF.

This clonotype was found a few times. V gene TRBV5-1 combines with J gene TRBJ2-1; 7 bases match TRBD2. This CDR3 is built from 16 residues. Unmatched junction bases numbered 10, after V lost 0 bases and J lost 7 bases. Germline lookup yields CDR1 SGHRS and CDR2 YFSETQ. CDR3 coding DNA: TGCGCCAGCAGCTTGGCCGGGGCGGGAGAGAGGAATGAGCAGTTCTTC. It translates to CASSLAGAGERNEQFF.